This note documents a single T cell receptor beta chain sequence. Its target antigen remains unknown. No qualities accompany the bases; no much larger clone lies one base away. In total, 630 or so healthy bone marrow donors made up the cohort. Cohort members were all nominally healthy when sampled, although unrecorded immune exposures were likely present. The donor was CMV seronegative and belonged to the group of over 300 seronegative cohort members. A peripheral blood sample was provided by each donor, and peripheral blood mononuclear cells were used for TCR beta sequencing. The Qiagen DNeasy Blood Extraction Kit was used to extract genomic DNA from the blood cell samples. The library was prepared using the immunoSEQ multiplex PCR assay. For the multiplex PCR, a mixture combining 60 forward primers for TCR Vbeta segments and 13 reverse primers for TCR Jbeta segments was used. The CDR3 region of rearranged TCR beta genes was amplified from genomic DNA with a multiplex PCR assay. On the Illumina HiSeq System, the amplified TCR beta libraries were sequenced as 87-base-pair reads. Per the original workflow: Across the 640 or so repertoires, a later analysis counted 80 million or so unique TCR beta chains, some 11 million of which were shared by at least two donors. Raw reads were error-corrected and collapsed into unique sequences with a nearest-neighbor algorithm that merged closely related sequences to remove PCR and sequencing errors. Alignment of CDR3 sequences to IMGT reference sequences was used to assign V, D and J gene segments. For a sequence to be retained, a match of at least six nucleotides to both a V gene segment and a J gene segment was required. Rearrangements were classified as productive when the CDR3 lacked stop codons and remained in frame with V and J, and all other rearrangements were classified as non-productive. Following IMGT convention, CDR3 was defined as the stretch from the second conserved V-encoded cysteine up to the conserved J-encoded phenylalanine. Sequences without an unambiguous match to a single V gene segment were excluded from the earlier analysis of a few hundred of the donors. In an earlier analysis of several hundred of the donors, V segments were called functional above 56.7% productive rearrangements and were called segregating when the between-donor standard deviation exceeded 5%. A statistical classification framework was built for diagnosing cytomegalovirus status from the catalog of TCR beta chain sequences. In a later analysis, TCR nucleotide sequences were compared against IMGT/GENE-DB human TR gene sequences so that V and J genes could be assigned. A later analysis assigned CDR3 sequences and most-parsimonious VDJ recombination scenarios with the TCRdist pipeline. A later analysis defined each TCR beta chain by its CDR3 amino acid sequence plus V-gene family, and excluded reads lacking a unique V-gene family. A later analysis removed several hundred highly shared, low-generation-probability nucleotide sequences to deal with suspected cross-contamination and a sequencing artifact. A later analysis calculated a clonal expansion index for each public chain from normalized within-repertoire ranks of inferred template counts. In a later analysis, generation probabilities were computed using a VDJ recombination model fitted to out-of-frame rearrangements, and the results were checked against IGoR. In a later analysis, hypergeometric tests were used to score TCR-TCR, TCR-HLA and TCR-CMV co-occurrence, with a repertoire-size bias correction applied to TCR pairs. False discovery rates were estimated in a later analysis by permuting HLA or CMV assignments 20 times. In a later analysis, co-occurring TCRs were grouped with DBSCAN, and TCRdist sequence similarity was added when clustering was performed within HLA-allele-positive subsets. Repertoires with fewer than 30,000 or more than 120,000 public chains were left out of co-occurrence clustering, as were a few repertoires with anomalous nucleotide sharing. What TCRdb holds here is the immuneACCESS table cut down to in-frame rearrangements. Part of the clones is not present; checked against another copy, under half of the missing clones reflect an unresolved V gene, and the others are unexplained. V and J calls and clone size are copied from that table; D and trimming were computed from the DNA. This sample lists some 180,000 clones; roughly four fifths were detected once. Clones ranked in the top ten supply 1.5% to 2% of the sample.

The entry originates in a study of cytomegalovirus exposure and HLA in healthy donors listed by TCRdb under 2017. Study-level background: An earlier analysis of approximately 600 of the donors reported approximately 290 Gb of sequence data and 100 million to 140 million unique TCR beta sequences from some 180 million T cells. An early release covering roughly 640 HLA-typed donors comprised about 300 gigabases of sequencing data and roughly 85 million unique TCR sequences. Of the 300 to 450 genotyped donors, roughly 76% were placed in the genetic ancestry cluster associated with self-reported Caucasian donors. The study aimed to test whether cataloging public T cell receptors could reveal signatures of past pathogen exposure. The study used immunosequencing to profile the T cell repertoires of some 600 subjects and linked those repertoires to cytomegalovirus serostatus. Besides the first cohort of more than 650 subjects, a separate validation cohort made up of over 100 different subjects was used. High-throughput TCR immunosequencing, statistical association of individual TCRs with disease status, and machine learning were combined to predict cytomegalovirus infection status. To study patterns of TCR occurrence, a later analysis re-analyzed previously published TCR beta repertoires from 666 donors and added high-resolution HLA genotyping. The later analysis used no new phenotypic data to find candidate immune exposures, relying instead on TCR beta sequences and their occurrence across donors. An earlier analysis of more than 450 of the donors used high-throughput TCR beta sequencing to judge whether each TCR beta V gene segment behaved as functional or pseudogenic. Alongside the repertoire data, information on donor age, sex, ethnicity and CMV serostatus was compiled. In a later genetic analysis, genome-wide SNP genotypes for about 55% of the roughly 700 donors were used, and that subset was treated as a discovery cohort. Every repertoire in the discovery cohort had been generated on one and the same sequencing platform. Class I and class II HLA loci were covered by the typing at four-digit resolution. Typing coverage varied by locus: about 620-640 donors for A, B, C, DRB1 and DQB1; approximately 500 for DQA1; around 570 for DPA1; approximately 470 for DPB1. Because of strong linkage in the cohort, roughly five DR-DQ haplotypes were treated as single units for association and clustering. Among 398 genotyped donors of the cohort, an average of around 240,000 unique TCR beta nucleotide sequences were sequenced per donor, around 20% of them non-productive. The paper's findings and limits, for the study overall: Linkage disequilibrium might explain the correlated functional status among segregating V segments, but an unknown experimental factor could not be excluded. A further reported finding was that TCR beta sequences accurately predicted the HLA-A and HLA-B alleles for most subjects in the first cohort. At a false discovery rate of 0.05, a later analysis linked 15,000 to 20,000 TCR beta sequences to specific HLA alleles. Most TCR sequences were seen in very few donors, while some public TCRs were found in many individuals. A later analysis found that most CMV-associated TCR beta chains appeared HLA-restricted, with HLA associations seemingly driven largely by CMV exposure. V-gene and J-gene trimming of TCR beta chains was associated with a missense DCLRE1C variant in a later genetic analysis, and the association was replicated in an independent cohort. Because HLA typing was unavailable for some donors at each locus, only the typed subset was used in association tests. In this cohort, only TCR beta chains were sequenced, and detectable features were limited by the absence of alpha or paired-chain data. The earlier analysis of almost 600 of the donors excluded some 15 rarely observed V segments, including chromosome 9 orphons, because counts were too low. According to a later genetic analysis, donors in an Asian-associated ancestry cluster had fewer N-insertions in productive TCRs than the roughly 670-donor mean. A group of highly shared sequence variants was considered likely to be a technical artifact of the sequencing pipeline. Presence/absence analyses assumed roughly uniform sequencing depth across donors, an assumption that may not hold. A few of the identified cytomegalovirus-associated TCR beta chains were confirmed in vitro to be specific for cytomegalovirus antigens. According to a later analysis, parvovirus B19, influenza, CMV and Epstein-Barr virus appeared linked to several top co-occurrence clusters. Broadly in line with IMGT annotations, most TCR beta V segments showed up in productive rearrangements about 87% or about 30% of the time in an earlier analysis of about 500 of the donors. In a later analysis, TCR association rates were found to vary across HLA loci, with the most associated TCRs seen for DRB1 alleles and the fewest for HLA-C alleles. In the study, about 150 TCR beta chains were listed as associated with cytomegalovirus. The classifier was reported to diagnose cytomegalovirus status with high specificity and sensitivity in both the original and validation cohorts. CMV serostatus was the only immune exposure information available for the cohort. Assigning TCR associations to individual alleles was difficult when HLA alleles, especially DR and DQ, strongly co-occurred. Because the 87-base-pair reads could not distinguish some IMGT-functional V segments, including TRBV6-2 and TRBV6-3, those segments were excluded. The authors suggested that the approach could potentially be extended to other disease states and immunological phenotypes. In a later analysis, HLA-associated TCR beta chains were found to be more clonally expanded and to have lower generation probabilities than equally common non-associated chains.

Deletion took 1 base off V and 2 bases off J, with a span of 8 bases between the germline ends. The CDR3 spans 14 residues, from the cysteine through the phenylalanine. The retained sequence is limited to the CDR3, 42 bases, with the frame set at the first base. Reading the germline V gene gives CDR1 SGHAT and CDR2 FQNNGV. The chain links TRBV11-2 with TRBJ2-5; the D region possibly corresponds to TRBD1 (6 bases align). This TCR came from a woman under 30 in good health and CMV-seronegative. Sequencing input: PBMCs. The CDR3 in this case is CASSLVGTQETQYF. The DNA reads TGTGCCAGCAGCTTAGTTGGGACACAAGAGACCCAGTACTTC.